Below are 9 T cell receptor beta chains sequenced from a single sample in a study of cytomegalovirus exposure and HLA in healthy donors. Primers: 60 Vbeta forward and 13 Jbeta reverse. The table came from immunoSEQ multiplex PCR; TCRdb's copy has only in-frame clones and leaves some out. This table holds around 190,000 clones, about four fifths found once. The sequenced sample was PBMCs. Receptor source: a woman aged 25-40 years in good health and CMV-seropositive.

The CDR3 DNA sequence: TGTGCCAGCAGCCCCCCCCTTAGGACAGGGTCTAACTATGGCTACACCTTC. Translating it yields CASSPPLRTGSNYGYTF. This chain uses TRBV11-2 with TRBJ1-2, with 8 bases lining up with TRBD1. Germline lookup yields CDR1 SGHAT and CDR2 FQNNGV. V dropped 5 bases and J dropped 0; count of bases not matched to a gene: 11. CDR3 size: 17 residues.

The chain uses TRBV9 and TRBJ1-4; no firm D call. Germline CDR1 SGDLS, CDR2 YYNGEE. V lost 4 bases, J lost 4 bases, and 14 bases lay in between. CDR3 length: 15 amino acids. CDR3 nucleotide sequence: TGTGCCAGCAGCACAGTACCAGAAGGTAATGAAAAACTGTTTTTT. Translated: CASSTVPEGNEKLFF.

In its sample, this clone was seen a few times. The chain joins TRBV25-1 to TRBJ1-6; D may be TRBD1 (5 bases). The length of the CDR3 is 12 residues. Trimming took 8 bases from V and 10 from J, leaving 12 bases between them. Per germline, CDR1 MGHDK and CDR2 SYGVNS. CDR3 in amino acids: CASGRGTSPLHF. The CDR3 nucleotides are TGTGCCAGCGGAAGGGGAACGTCACCCCTCCACTTT. Combining the CDR3 with reference TRBV25-1 and TRBJ1-6 gives the whole variable domain EADIYQTPRYLVIGTGKKITLECSQTMGHDKMYWYQQDPGMELHLIHYSYGVNSTEKGDLSSESTVSRIRTEHFPLTLESARPSHTSQYLCASGRGTSPLHFGNGTRLTVT.

This clone was picked up a small number of times. The CDR3 here is CASSSFSPGTRSGELFF. The CDR3 coding sequence is TGTGCCAGCAGCTCATTTTCCCCGGGGACTCGTTCCGGGGAGCTGTTTTTT. The rearrangement uses TRBV21-1 and TRBJ2-2; TRBD2 is taken as the D call from the table, unchecked against the DNA. TRBV21-1 is a pseudogene locus. The CDR3 is 17 residues long.

The gene calls are TRBV13 and TRBJ2-7, with 9 bases that match TRBD2. The V segment lost 0 bases and the J segment 5 bases; nucleotides outside the gene matches: 5. The germline gives CDR1 PRHDT, CDR2 FYEKMQ (reference sequence). There are 15 residues in the CDR3. The CDR3 region is CASSLGPSGVNEQYF. In DNA form, the CDR3 reads TGTGCCAGCAGCTTAGGTCCTAGCGGGGTCAACGAGCAGTACTTC.

V is TRBV27 and J is TRBJ1-3; weak D call: TRBD1 (6 bases). Trimming took off 6 bases at V and 0 bases at J, with 9 bases between the two ends. Germline values: CDR1 MNHEY, CDR2 SMNVEV (reference sequence). The CDR3 extends over 14 amino acids. The CDR3, as DNA: TGTGCCAGCAGCCTGGACAGCTCTGGAAACACCATATATTTT. Protein product: CASSLDSSGNTIYF.

This clone has only a few counts. V gene TRBV19 combines with J gene TRBJ2-6; the D is unclear. Germline lookup yields CDR1 LNHDA and CDR2 SQIVND (reference sequence). The CDR3 contains 13 residues. The V end lost 6 bases, the J end lost 0 bases, and 3 bases lay between the germline ends. The CDR3 loop reads CASSLSGANVLTF. CDR3 DNA: TGTGCCAGTAGCCTCTCTGGGGCCAACGTCCTGACTTTC.

CDR3 sequence: CASSYGEPKFYEQYF. In DNA form, the CDR3 reads TGTGCCAGCAGCTACGGGGAGCCTAAGTTTTACGAGCAGTACTTC. This rearrangement joins TRBV7-9 to TRBJ2-7, with a weak D call TRBD2 (5 bases). Deletions cut 4 bases from V and 4 bases from J, with 17 bases between. Germline loops: CDR1 SEHNR, CDR2 FQNEAQ (reference sequence). CDR3 length: 15 amino acids. The complete variable domain, with remaining parts taken from reference TRBV7-9 and TRBJ2-7, reads DTGVSQNPRHKITKRGQNVTFRCDPISEHNRLYWYRQTLGQGPEFLTYFQNEAQLEKSRLLSDRFSAERPKGSFSTLEIQRTEQGDSAMYLCASSYGEPKFYEQYFGPGTRLTVT.

The chain uses TRBV5-8 and TRBJ1-4, with a tentative D call TRBD1 (5 bases). Trimming removed 2 bases at V and 0 bases at J, with 11 bases between. Germline CDR1 and CDR2: SGHTS and YDEGEE. CDR3 length: 16 amino acids. The CDR3 loop reads CASSFRDSATNEKLFF. The CDR3 nucleotides read TGTGCCAGCAGCTTTCGGGACTCCGCAACTAATGAAAAACTGTTTTTT. Combining the CDR3 with reference TRBV5-8 and TRBJ1-4 gives the whole variable domain EAGVTQSPTHLIKTRGQQATLRCSPISGHTSVYWYQQALGLGLQFLLWYDEGEERNRGNFPPRFSGRQFPNYSSELNVNALELEDSALYLCASSFRDSATNEKLFFGSGTQLSVL.